This TCR beta chain was recorded in a study of cytomegalovirus exposure and HLA in healthy donors. Whole-study results and caveats: A later examination showed that TCR association rates differed by HLA locus, with DRB1 most and HLA-C fewest. The dataset shows that most TCR sequences were rare, while some public TCRs occurred in many donors.

This CDR3 contains 16 residues. Trimming stripped 1 base from V and 3 bases from J, with 14 bases between. Per germline, CDR1 SGHVS and CDR2 FNYEAQ. Worth noting for this clone: Antigen unknown.

Use of 60 Vbeta and 13 Jbeta primers characterized the PCR. TCRdb keeps only in-frame clones here, not all; method: immunoSEQ multiplex PCR. The table includes around 40,000 clones, about 90% detected once. The gene calls are TRBV7-6 and TRBJ2-3, with D possibly being TRBD2 (5 bases). The source of this sequence is a woman between 35 and 50 years old in good health and CMV-seropositive. The sample was PBMCs. The CDR3 spells CASSLGPRGTTDTQYF. DNA for the CDR3: TGTGCCAGCAGCTTAGGCCCCCGGGGTACGACAGATACGCAGTATTTT.